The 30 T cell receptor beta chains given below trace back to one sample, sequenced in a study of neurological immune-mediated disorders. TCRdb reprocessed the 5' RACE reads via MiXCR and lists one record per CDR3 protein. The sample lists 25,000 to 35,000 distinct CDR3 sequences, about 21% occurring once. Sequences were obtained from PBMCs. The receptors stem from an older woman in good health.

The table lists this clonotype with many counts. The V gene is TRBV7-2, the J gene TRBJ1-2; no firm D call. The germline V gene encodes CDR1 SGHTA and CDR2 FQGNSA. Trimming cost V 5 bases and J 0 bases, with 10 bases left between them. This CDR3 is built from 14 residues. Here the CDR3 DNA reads TGTGCCAGCAGCCCCAGAGGGCCTAACTATGGCTACACCTTC. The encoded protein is CASSPRGPNYGYTF.

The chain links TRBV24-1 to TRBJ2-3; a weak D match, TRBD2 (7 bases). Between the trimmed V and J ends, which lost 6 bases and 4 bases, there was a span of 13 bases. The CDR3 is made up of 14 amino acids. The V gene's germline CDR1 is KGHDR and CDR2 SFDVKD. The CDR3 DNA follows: TGTGCCACCAGTATCGGGGGGCTTGCAGATACGCAGTATTTT. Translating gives CATSIGGLADTQYF.

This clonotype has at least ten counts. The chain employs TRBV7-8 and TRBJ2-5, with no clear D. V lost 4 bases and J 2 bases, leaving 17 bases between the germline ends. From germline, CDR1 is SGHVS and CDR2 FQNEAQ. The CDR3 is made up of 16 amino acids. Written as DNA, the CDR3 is TGTGCCAGCAGCTCAACTTGGGCAGGCCTACAAGAGACCCAGTACTTC. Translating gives CASSSTWAGLQETQYF.

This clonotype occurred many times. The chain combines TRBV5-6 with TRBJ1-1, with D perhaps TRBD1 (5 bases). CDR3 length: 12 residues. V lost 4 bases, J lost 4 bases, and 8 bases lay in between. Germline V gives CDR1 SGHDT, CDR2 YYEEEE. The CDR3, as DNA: TGTGCCAGCAGCCCGGGGGGCACTGAAGCTTTCTTT. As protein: CASSPGGTEAFF.

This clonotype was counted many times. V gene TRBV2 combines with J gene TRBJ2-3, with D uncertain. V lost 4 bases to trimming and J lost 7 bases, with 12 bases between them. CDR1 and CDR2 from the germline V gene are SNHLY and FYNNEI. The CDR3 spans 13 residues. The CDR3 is CASSGAPQHTQYF. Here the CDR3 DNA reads TGTGCCAGCAGTGGTGCCCCCCAACATACGCAGTATTTT.

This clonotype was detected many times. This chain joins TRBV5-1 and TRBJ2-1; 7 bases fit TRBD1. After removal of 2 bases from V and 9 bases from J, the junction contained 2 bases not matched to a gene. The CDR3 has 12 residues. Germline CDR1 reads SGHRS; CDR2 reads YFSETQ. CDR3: CASSLQGREQFF. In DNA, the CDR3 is TGCGCCAGCAGCTTACAGGGGCGTGAGCAGTTCTTC.

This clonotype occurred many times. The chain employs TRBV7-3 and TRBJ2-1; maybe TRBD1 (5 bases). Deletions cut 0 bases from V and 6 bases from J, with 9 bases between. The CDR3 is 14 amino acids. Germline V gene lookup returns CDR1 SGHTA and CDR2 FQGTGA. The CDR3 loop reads CASSLTKGANEQFF. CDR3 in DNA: TGTGCCAGCAGCTTAACGAAAGGGGCCAATGAGCAGTTCTTC.

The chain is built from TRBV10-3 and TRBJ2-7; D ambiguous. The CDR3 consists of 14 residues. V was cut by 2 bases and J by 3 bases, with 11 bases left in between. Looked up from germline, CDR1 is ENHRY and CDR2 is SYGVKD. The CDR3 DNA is TGTGCCATCAGTGAGCGGGCGCCGGACTACGAGCAGTACTTC. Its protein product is CAISERAPDYEQYF.

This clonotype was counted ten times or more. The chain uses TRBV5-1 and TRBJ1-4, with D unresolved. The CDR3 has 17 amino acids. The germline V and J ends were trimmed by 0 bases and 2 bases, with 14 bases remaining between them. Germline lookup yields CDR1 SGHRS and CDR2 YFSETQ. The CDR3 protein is CASSLVGIGATNEKLFF. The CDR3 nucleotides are TGCGCCAGCAGCTTGGTGGGGATAGGAGCTACTAATGAAAAACTGTTTTTT.

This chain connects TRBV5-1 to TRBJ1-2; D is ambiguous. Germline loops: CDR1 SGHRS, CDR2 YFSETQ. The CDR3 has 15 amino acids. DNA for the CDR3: TGCACCGGCAGCTTGGTAGGCCCCTTGGACTATGGCTACACCTTC. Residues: CTGSLVGPLDYGYTF.

This CDR3 is CASSFSTGWGETQYF. CDR3 DNA: TGTGCCAGTAGTTTCTCGACAGGTTGGGGAGAGACCCAGTACTTC. V and J are TRBV19 and TRBJ2-5; tentative D call: TRBD1 (6 bases). The CDR3 is 15 residues long. V was clipped by 5 bases and J by 4 bases, with 17 bases between them. Germline CDR1 and CDR2: LNHDA and SQIVND (reference sequence). Supplemented by reference TRBV19 and TRBJ2-5, the full variable domain reads DGGITQSPKYLFRKEGQNVTLSCEQNLNHDAMYWYRQDPGQGLRLIYYSQIVNDFQKGDIAEGYSVSREKKESFPLTVTSAQKNPTAFYLCASSFSTGWGETQYFGPGTRLLVL.

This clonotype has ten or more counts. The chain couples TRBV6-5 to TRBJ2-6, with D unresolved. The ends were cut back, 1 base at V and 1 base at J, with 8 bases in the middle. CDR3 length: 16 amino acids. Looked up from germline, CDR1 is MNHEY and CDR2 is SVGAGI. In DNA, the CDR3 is TGTGCCAGCAGTTACTATTCGGGTTCTGGGGCCAACGTCCTGACTTTC. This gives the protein CASSYYSGSGANVLTF.

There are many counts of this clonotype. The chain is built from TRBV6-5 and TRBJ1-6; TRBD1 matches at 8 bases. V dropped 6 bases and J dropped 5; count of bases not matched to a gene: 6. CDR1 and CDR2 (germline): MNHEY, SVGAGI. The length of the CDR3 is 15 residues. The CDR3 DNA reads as TGTGCCAGCAGCGAGGGGGACAGGAATAATTCACCCCTCCACTTT. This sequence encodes CASSEGDRNNSPLHF.

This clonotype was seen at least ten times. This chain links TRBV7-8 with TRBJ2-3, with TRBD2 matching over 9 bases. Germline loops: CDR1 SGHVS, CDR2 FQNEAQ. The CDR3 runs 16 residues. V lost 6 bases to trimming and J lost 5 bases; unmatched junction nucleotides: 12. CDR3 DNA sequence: TGTGCCAGCAGACCCTGGAGCGGGCGGGGGGGAGATACGCAGTATTTT. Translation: CASRPWSGRGGDTQYF.

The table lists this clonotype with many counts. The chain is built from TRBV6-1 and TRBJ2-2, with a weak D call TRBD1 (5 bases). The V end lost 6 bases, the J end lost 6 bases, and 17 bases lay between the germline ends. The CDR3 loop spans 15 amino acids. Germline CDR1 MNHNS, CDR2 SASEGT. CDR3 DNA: TGTGCCAGCAGCCCAGGGCAGGGTTTCCCCGGGGAGCTGTTTTTT. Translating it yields CASSPGQGFPGELFF.

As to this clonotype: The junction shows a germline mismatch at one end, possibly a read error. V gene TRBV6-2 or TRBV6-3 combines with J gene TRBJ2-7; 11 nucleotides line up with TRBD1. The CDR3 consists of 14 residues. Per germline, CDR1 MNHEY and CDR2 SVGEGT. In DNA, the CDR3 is TGTGCCAGCAGGGGACAGGGGGACCTTACGTTTGTGGACTTC. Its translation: CASRGQGDLTFVDF.

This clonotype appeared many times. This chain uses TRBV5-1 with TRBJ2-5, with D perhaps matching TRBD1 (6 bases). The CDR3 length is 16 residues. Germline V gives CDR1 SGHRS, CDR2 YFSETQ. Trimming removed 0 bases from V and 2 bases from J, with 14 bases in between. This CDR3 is CASSLEVTGRQETQYF. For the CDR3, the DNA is TGCGCCAGCAGCTTGGAAGTGACAGGTCGTCAAGAGACCCAGTACTTC.

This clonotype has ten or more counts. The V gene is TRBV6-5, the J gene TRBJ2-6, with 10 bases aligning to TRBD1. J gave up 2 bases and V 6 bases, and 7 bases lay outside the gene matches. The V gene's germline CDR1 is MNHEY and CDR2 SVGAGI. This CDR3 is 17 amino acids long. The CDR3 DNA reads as TGTGCCAGCAGCTTGCTGGGGACAGGGGCTGGGGCCAACGTCCTGACTTTC. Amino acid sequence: CASSLLGTGAGANVLTF.

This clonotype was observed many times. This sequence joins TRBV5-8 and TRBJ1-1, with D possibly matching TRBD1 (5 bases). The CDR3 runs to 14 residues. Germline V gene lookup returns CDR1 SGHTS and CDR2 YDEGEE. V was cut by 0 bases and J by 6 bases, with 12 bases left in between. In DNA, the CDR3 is TGTGCCAGCAGCTTGGGGGACCGACGGGCTGAAGCTTTCTTT. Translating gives CASSLGDRRAEAFF.

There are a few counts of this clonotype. CDR3 sequence: CASSFRGIAGNTIYF. The DNA for the CDR3 is TGTGCCAGCAGTTTCAGGGGTATCGCAGGAAACACCATATATTTT. This chain links TRBV27 with TRBJ1-3, with D possibly being TRBD1 (6 bases). Per the germline V gene, CDR1 is MNHEY and CDR2 is SMNVEV (reference sequence). The V and J ends lost 3 bases and 4 bases respectively, with 13 bases between them. This CDR3 has 15 residues.

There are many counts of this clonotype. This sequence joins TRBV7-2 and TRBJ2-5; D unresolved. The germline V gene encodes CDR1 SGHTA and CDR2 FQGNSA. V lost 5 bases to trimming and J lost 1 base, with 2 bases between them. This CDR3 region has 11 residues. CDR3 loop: CASSIQETQYF. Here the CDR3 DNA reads TGTGCCAGCAGCATCCAAGAGACCCAGTACTTC.

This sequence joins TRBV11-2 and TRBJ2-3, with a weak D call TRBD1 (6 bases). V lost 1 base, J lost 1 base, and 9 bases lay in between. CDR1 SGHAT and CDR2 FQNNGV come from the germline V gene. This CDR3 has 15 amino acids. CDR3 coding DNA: TGTGCCAGCAGCTTAGTGGGGGCCCGCACAGATACGCAGTATTTT. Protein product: CASSLVGARTDTQYF. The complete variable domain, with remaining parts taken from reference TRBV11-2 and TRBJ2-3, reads EAGVAQSPRYKIIEKRQSVAFWCNPISGHATLYWYQQILGQGPKLLIQFQNNGVVDDSQLPKDRFSAERLKGVDSTLKIQPAKLEDSAVYLCASSLVGARTDTQYFGPGTRLTVL.

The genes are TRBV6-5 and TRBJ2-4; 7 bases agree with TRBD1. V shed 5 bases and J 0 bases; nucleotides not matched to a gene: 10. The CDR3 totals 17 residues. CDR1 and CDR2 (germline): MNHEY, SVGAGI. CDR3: CASSQTGSFLAKNIQYF. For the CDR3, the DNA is TGTGCCAGCAGTCAGACAGGGAGCTTTCTAGCCAAAAACATTCAGTACTTC.

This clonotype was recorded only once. CDR3: CASSADRGGWTEAFF. DNA of the CDR3: TGTGCCAGCAGTGCCGACAGGGGAGGTTGGACTGAAGCTTTCTTT. V gene TRBV6-5 combines with J gene TRBJ1-1; 8 bases fit TRBD1. V lost 5 bases to trimming and J lost 5 bases; unmatched junction nucleotides: 10. Per germline, CDR1 MNHEY and CDR2 SVGAGI. The CDR3 runs to 15 residues.

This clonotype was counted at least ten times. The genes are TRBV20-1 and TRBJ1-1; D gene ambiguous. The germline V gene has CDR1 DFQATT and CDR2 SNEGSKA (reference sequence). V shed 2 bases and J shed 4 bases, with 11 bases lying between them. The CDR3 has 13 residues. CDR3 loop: CSARSPSATEAFF. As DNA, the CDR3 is TGCAGTGCTAGATCCCCAAGCGCCACTGAAGCTTTCTTT.

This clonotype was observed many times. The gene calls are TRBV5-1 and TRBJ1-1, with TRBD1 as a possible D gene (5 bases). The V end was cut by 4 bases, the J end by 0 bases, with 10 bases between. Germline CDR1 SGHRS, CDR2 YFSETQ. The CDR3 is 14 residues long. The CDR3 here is CASSPDSLNTEAFF. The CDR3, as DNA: TGCGCCAGCAGCCCCGACAGTTTGAACACTGAAGCTTTCTTT.

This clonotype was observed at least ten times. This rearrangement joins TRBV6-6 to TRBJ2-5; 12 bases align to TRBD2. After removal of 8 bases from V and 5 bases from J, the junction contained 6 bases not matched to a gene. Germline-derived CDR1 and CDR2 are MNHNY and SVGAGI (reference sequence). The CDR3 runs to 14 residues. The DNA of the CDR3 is TGTGCCAGCCGGCTAGCGGGAGGGGTGGAGACCCAGTACTTC. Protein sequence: CASRLAGGVETQYF.

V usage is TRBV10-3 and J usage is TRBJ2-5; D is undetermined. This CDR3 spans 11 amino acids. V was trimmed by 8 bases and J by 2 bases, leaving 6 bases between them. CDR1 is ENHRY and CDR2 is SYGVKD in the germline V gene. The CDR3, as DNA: TGTGCCATCGGGGAACAAGAGACCCAGTACTTC. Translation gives CAIGEQETQYF.

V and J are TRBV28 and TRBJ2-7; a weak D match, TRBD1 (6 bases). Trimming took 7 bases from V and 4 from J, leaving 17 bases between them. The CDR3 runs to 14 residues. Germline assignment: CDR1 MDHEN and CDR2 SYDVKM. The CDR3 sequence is CASIFLQGPYEQYF. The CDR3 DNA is TGTGCCAGCATTTTCCTACAGGGACCATACGAGCAGTACTTC.

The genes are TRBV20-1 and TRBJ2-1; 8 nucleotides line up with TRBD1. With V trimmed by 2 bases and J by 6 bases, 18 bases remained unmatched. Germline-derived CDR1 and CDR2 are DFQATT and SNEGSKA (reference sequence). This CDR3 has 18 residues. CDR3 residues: CSARFTSGTGGLFNEQFF. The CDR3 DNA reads TGCAGTGCTAGATTCACCTCCGGGACAGGTGGTCTGTTCAATGAGCAGTTCTTC.